These T cell receptor beta chains were read from a single sample in a study of cytomegalovirus exposure and HLA in healthy donors. The method was immunoSEQ multiplex PCR; TCRdb's version includes in-frame clones alone and lacks a portion of them. The sample holds about 200,000 clones, around 78% seen once. Sequences were obtained from PBMCs. These receptor sequences come from a woman aged 25 to 39 in good health and CMV-seropositive. The CDR3 runs from the conserved cysteine through the conserved F or W. The order of the fields is CDR3 protein, CDR3 DNA, J gene, D gene, clone size, V gene. D genes are given only for firm matches. Rows may omit the clone size; those that give it use once, few, many or a size class.

CDR3aa: CASSRSGGYEQYF
CDR3nt: TGTGCCAGCAGCCGGTCGGGGGGCTACGAGCAGTACTTC
j_gene: TRBJ2-7
d_gene: TRBD2
abundance: -
v_gene: TRBV7-2

CDR3aa: CASSLRVGGNEQFF
CDR3nt: TGCGCCAGCAGCTTGAGGGTGGGAGGGAATGAGCAGTTCTTC
j_gene: TRBJ2-1
d_gene: TRBD2
abundance: -
v_gene: TRBV5-1

CDR3aa: CASSATSGGAYEQFF
CDR3nt: TGTGCCAGCAGTGCGACTAGCGGGGGGGCATATGAGCAGTTCTTC
j_gene: TRBJ2-1
d_gene: TRBD2
abundance: -
v_gene: TRBV6-4

CDR3aa: CASSLGGLAGGYEQYF
CDR3nt: TGTGCCAGCAGCTTAGGTGGACTAGCGGGAGGATACGAGCAGTACTTC
j_gene: TRBJ2-7
d_gene: TRBD2
abundance: -
v_gene: TRBV7-2

CDR3aa: CASSLDGQGNYGYTF
CDR3nt: TGCGCCAGCAGCTTGGATGGACAGGGGAACTATGGCTACACCTTC
j_gene: TRBJ1-2
d_gene: TRBD1
abundance: -
v_gene: TRBV5-1

CDR3aa: CASSPLVFEAFF
CDR3nt: TGTGCCAGCAGCCCCTTAGTATTTGAAGCTTTCTTT
j_gene: TRBJ1-1
d_gene: -
abundance: -
v_gene: TRBV7-8

CDR3aa: CASSAGTSGVETQYF
CDR3nt: TGTGCCAGCAGTGCCGGGACTAGCGGGGTCGAGACCCAGTACTTC
j_gene: TRBJ2-5
d_gene: TRBD2
abundance: -
v_gene: TRBV6-1

CDR3aa: CASGSAGQGNSPLHF
CDR3nt: TGTGCCAGCGGGTCTGCTGGGCAGGGGAATTCACCCCTCCACTTT
j_gene: TRBJ1-6
d_gene: -
abundance: -
v_gene: TRBV27

CDR3aa: CASSETSGGPYEQYF
CDR3nt: TGTGCCAGCAGCGAGACTAGCGGGGGGCCATACGAGCAGTACTTC
j_gene: TRBJ2-7
d_gene: TRBD2
abundance: -
v_gene: TRBV2

CDR3aa: CASSPDINTEAFF
CDR3nt: TGTGCCAGCAGCCCGGACATTAACACTGAAGCTTTCTTT
j_gene: TRBJ1-1
d_gene: -
abundance: -
v_gene: TRBV5-4

CDR3aa: CASSAKVLNTEAFF
CDR3nt: TGTGCCAGTAGCGCGAAAGTATTGAACACTGAAGCTTTCTTT
j_gene: TRBJ1-1
d_gene: -
abundance: -
v_gene: TRBV19

CDR3aa: CASSLDLPQYF
CDR3nt: TGTGCCAGCAGCTTAGACTTACCCCAGTACTTC
j_gene: TRBJ2-5
d_gene: -
abundance: -
v_gene: TRBV7-8

CDR3aa: CASSLNWVTGGEETQYF
CDR3nt: TGTGCCAGCAGCCTGAATTGGGTGACAGGGGGAGAGGAGACCCAGTACTTC
j_gene: TRBJ2-5
d_gene: TRBD1
abundance: once
v_gene: TRBV7-6

CDR3aa: CASSLGGTVQNSNQPQHF
CDR3nt: TGTGCCAGCAGCTTAGGAGGGACAGTTCAGAATAGCAATCAGCCCCAGCATTTT
j_gene: TRBJ1-5
d_gene: TRBD1
abundance: once
v_gene: TRBV11-3

CDR3aa: CSAAPRLAEYNEQFF
CDR3nt: TGCAGCGCCGCCCCGAGACTAGCGGAGTACAATGAGCAGTTCTTC
j_gene: TRBJ2-1
d_gene: TRBD2
abundance: -
v_gene: TRBV29-1

CDR3aa: CASSPGRGGQNNEQFF
CDR3nt: TGTGCCAGCAGCCCGGGGCGTGGGGGCCAAAACAATGAGCAGTTCTTC
j_gene: TRBJ2-1
d_gene: -
abundance: -
v_gene: TRBV5-4

CDR3aa: CAWTQGGQETQYF
CDR3nt: TGTGCCTGGACCCAGGGAGGGCAAGAGACCCAGTACTTC
j_gene: TRBJ2-5
d_gene: TRBD2
abundance: -
v_gene: TRBV30

CDR3aa: CASSATDSNQPQHF
CDR3nt: TGTGCCAGCAGCGCGACAGACAGCAATCAGCCCCAGCATTTT
j_gene: TRBJ1-5
d_gene: -
abundance: once
v_gene: TRBV9

CDR3aa: CASSRPAGAATDTQYF
CDR3nt: TGTGCCAGTAGTAGACCGGCGGGGGCGGCCACAGATACGCAGTATTTT
j_gene: TRBJ2-3
d_gene: -
abundance: few
v_gene: TRBV19

CDR3aa: CATQTSGRERGEQFF
CDR3nt: TGTGCCACCCAAACTAGCGGGAGGGAGCGGGGTGAGCAGTTCTTC
j_gene: TRBJ2-1
d_gene: TRBD2
abundance: -
v_gene: TRBV6-6

CDR3aa: CASSQAPLAGADTQYF
CDR3nt: TGCGCCAGCAGCCAAGCCCCGCTAGCGGGAGCAGATACGCAGTATTTT
j_gene: TRBJ2-3
d_gene: TRBD2
abundance: -
v_gene: TRBV4-1

CDR3aa: CASSVSAGVTGELFF
CDR3nt: TGTGCCAGCAGCGTATCGGCAGGGGTCACCGGGGAGCTGTTTTTT
j_gene: TRBJ2-2
d_gene: -
abundance: -
v_gene: TRBV9

CDR3aa: CASRVAGGPLYF
CDR3nt: TGTGCCAGCAGAGTAGCGGGAGGGCCTCTGTACTTC
j_gene: TRBJ2-7
d_gene: TRBD2
abundance: -
v_gene: TRBV9

CDR3aa: CASSVGGGPGTQYF
CDR3nt: TGTGCCAGCAGCGTAGGGGGGGGGCCTGGGACCCAGTACTTC
j_gene: TRBJ2-5
d_gene: -
abundance: -
v_gene: TRBV9

CDR3aa: CASRLGLGGTRIFNEQFF
CDR3nt: TGTGCCAGCAGACTAGGGTTGGGCGGGACTAGGATCTTCAATGAGCAGTTCTTC
j_gene: TRBJ2-1
d_gene: TRBD2
abundance: -
v_gene: TRBV28

CDR3aa: CASSLDREGGYTF
CDR3nt: TGTGCCAGCTCACTAGACAGGGAAGGCGGCTACACCTTC
j_gene: TRBJ1-2
d_gene: TRBD1
abundance: -
v_gene: TRBV18

CDR3aa: CASSERSGGRAFF
CDR3nt: TGTGCCAGCAGTGAACGGTCAGGGGGAAGAGCTTTCTTT
j_gene: TRBJ1-1
d_gene: TRBD1
abundance: once
v_gene: TRBV6-5

CDR3aa: CASSFTGRSETQYF
CDR3nt: TGTGCCAGCAGCTTTACAGGGCGGAGCGAGACCCAGTACTTC
j_gene: TRBJ2-5
d_gene: -
abundance: -
v_gene: TRBV5-4

CDR3aa: CASSLDTSVAELFF
CDR3nt: TGCGCCAGCAGCTTGGACACTAGCGTGGCGGAGCTGTTTTTT
j_gene: TRBJ2-2
d_gene: TRBD2
abundance: -
v_gene: TRBV5-1

CDR3aa: CASSEGTGEYTGELFF
CDR3nt: TGTGCCAGCAGCGAGGGGACAGGGGAGTACACCGGGGAGCTGTTTTTT
j_gene: TRBJ2-2
d_gene: TRBD1
abundance: -
v_gene: TRBV9

CDR3aa: CASSVAQGADTEAFF
CDR3nt: TGTGCCAGCAGCGTAGCACAGGGGGCGGACACTGAAGCTTTCTTT
j_gene: TRBJ1-1
d_gene: TRBD1
abundance: -
v_gene: TRBV9

CDR3aa: CASSLVGGSRETQYF
CDR3nt: TGTGCCAGCAGCTTGGTGGGGGGGAGTCGAGAGACCCAGTACTTC
j_gene: TRBJ2-5
d_gene: TRBD2
abundance: few
v_gene: TRBV5-4